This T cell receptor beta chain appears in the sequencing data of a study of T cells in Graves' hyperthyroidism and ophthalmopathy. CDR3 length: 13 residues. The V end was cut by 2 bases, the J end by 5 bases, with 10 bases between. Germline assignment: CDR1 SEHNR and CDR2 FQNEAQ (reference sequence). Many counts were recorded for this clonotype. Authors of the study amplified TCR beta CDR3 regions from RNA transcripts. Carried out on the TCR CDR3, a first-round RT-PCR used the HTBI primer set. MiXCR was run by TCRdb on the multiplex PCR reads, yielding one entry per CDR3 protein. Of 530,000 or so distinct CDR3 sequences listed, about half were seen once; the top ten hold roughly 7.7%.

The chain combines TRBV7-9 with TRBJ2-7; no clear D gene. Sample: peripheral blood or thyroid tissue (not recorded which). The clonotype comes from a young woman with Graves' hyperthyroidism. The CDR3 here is CASSLIDFNEQYF. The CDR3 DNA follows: TGTGCCAGCAGCTTAATTGATTTTAACGAGCAGTACTTC.